A selection of T cell receptor beta chains follows, all from one sample in a study of control samples from healthy donors and cancer patients. Measured with immunoSEQ multiplex PCR; TCRdb has only the in-frame clones, and not every one. The sample holds about 250,000 clones; approximately 80% are singletons and the top ten take more than 10%. The specimen sequenced was PBMCs. Receptors originate from a woman in her fifties or sixties with lung cancer. The CDR3 runs from the conserved cysteine through the conserved F or W. The order of the fields is clone size, V gene, CDR3 length, J gene, D gene, CDR3 DNA, CDR3 protein. D genes are given only for firm matches. A row's size may be missing; if present it is once, few, many or a size class.

>NA|TRBV6-2/TRBV6-3|15|TRBJ1-1|NA
TGTGCCAGCAGTTTTCCGGGGTTGATGAACACTGAAGCTTTCTTT
CASSFPGLMNTEAFF
>NA|TRBV5-6|15|TRBJ1-2|NA
TGTGCCAGCAGCTTGTTATCAGGGACTGACTATGGCTACACCTTC
CASSLLSGTDYGYTF
>NA|TRBV3-1/TRBV3-2|13|TRBJ1-2|NA
TGTGCCAGCAGCCAAGGAGGCACCTATGGCTACACCTTC
CASSQGGTYGYTF
>NA|TRBV10-3|16|TRBJ2-3|TRBD2
TGTGCCATCAGGGATACTAGCGGGAGCCGCACAGATACGCAGTATTTT
CAIRDTSGSRTDTQYF
>NA|TRBV2|14|TRBJ2-7|NA
TGTGCCAGCAAAGGGGGGGCAGTTGTACACGAGCAGTACTTC
CASKGGAVVHEQYF
>NA|TRBV28|15|TRBJ2-7|TRBD2
TGTGCCAGCAGTTCTATAGCGGGAGGGCCGAACGAGCAGTACTTC
CASSSIAGGPNEQYF
>few|TRBV7-3|16|TRBJ2-1|NA
TGTGCCAGCAGCCCCCCGGGACTTTCACTACAATTAGAGCAGTTCTTC
CASSPPGLSLQLEQFF
>NA|TRBV10-3|12|TRBJ2-1|TRBD2
TGTGCCATCAGTCGACTAGCTAATGAGCAGTTCTTC
CAISRLANEQFF
>NA|TRBV5-1|16|TRBJ2-2|TRBD2
TGCGCCAGCAGCCCACCGGGAGGGTCCTCCACCGGGGAGCTGTTTTTT
CASSPPGGSSTGELFF
>NA|TRBV5-1|15|TRBJ2-7|TRBD1
TGCGCCAGCAGCGTCGACAGGGCCCACTCCTACGAGCAGTACTTC
CASSVDRAHSYEQYF
>NA|TRBV5-6|14|TRBJ1-4|NA
TGTGCCAGCAGCTTGTGGGGGGCTGGCGAAAAACTGTTTTTT
CASSLWGAGEKLFF
>NA|TRBV7-8|14|TRBJ2-1|NA
TGTGCCAGCAGCGTAAGTTGGATGGTGAATGAGCAGTTCTTC
CASSVSWMVNEQFF
>once|TRBV5-1|14|TRBJ2-2|TRBD2
TGCGCCAGCAGCTTGGGGGAGGGCACCGGGGAGCTGTTTTTT
CASSLGEGTGELFF
>NA|TRBV2|12|TRBJ2-7|NA
TGTGCCAGCAGTGCCCCACCGCGCGAGCAGTACTTC
CASSAPPREQYF
>NA|TRBV30|13|TRBJ1-2|TRBD1
TGTGCCTTCCGGGACAGGGGTTTGGGTGGCTACACCTTC
CAFRDRGLGGYTF
>NA|TRBV9|16|TRBJ1-2|TRBD1
TGTGCCAGCAGCGTAGATAGGAAAGGGGGCGCGGATGGCTACACCTTC
CASSVDRKGGADGYTF
>NA|TRBV5-1|16|TRBJ2-6|NA
TGCGCCAGCACCCTTGAGGGGAAGGCTGGGGCCAACGTCCTGACTTTC
CASTLEGKAGANVLTF
>NA|TRBV7-3|14|TRBJ1-6|TRBD1
TGTGCCAGCAGCTCCGACAGGGGGCCTTCACCCCTCCACTTT
CASSSDRGPSPLHF
>NA|TRBV14|14|TRBJ2-7|NA
TGTGCCAGCAGCCCCCGGGACGGATTCTACGAGCAGTACTTC
CASSPRDGFYEQYF
>NA|TRBV3-1/TRBV3-2|17|TRBJ2-5|NA
TGTGCCAGCAGCCAAGAAGGCCAGCACTCTCTGGGAGAGACCCAGTACTTC
CASSQEGQHSLGETQYF
>once|TRBV6-5|13|TRBJ2-2|NA
TGTGCCAGCCGACTAGTTCCCACCGGGGAGCTGTTTTTT
CASRLVPTGELFF
>NA|TRBV2|13|TRBJ1-1|NA
TGTGCCACCGCGGGGAAGGTGGGCACTGAAGCTTTCTTT
CATAGKVGTEAFF
>NA|TRBV29-1|15|TRBJ2-7|TRBD1
TGCAGCGTTGAAGATCGGGGGACAGGGGGCCACGAGCAGTACTTC
CSVEDRGTGGHEQYF
>NA|TRBV7-9|16|TRBJ1-1|NA
TGTGCCAGCAGTTTCAAATCCGGGGGGCCGGGGGGTGAAGCTTTCTTT
CASSFKSGGPGGEAFF
>NA|TRBV18|15|TRBJ2-7|NA
TGTGCCAGCTCACCACCATCTAGGGGTGCCTACGAGCAGTACTTC
CASSPPSRGAYEQYF
>many|TRBV29-1|12|TRBJ1-5|NA
TGCAGCGTTAAGGCCAGTAATCAGCCCCAGCATTTT
CSVKASNQPQHF
>NA|TRBV9|15|TRBJ1-3|NA
TGTGCCAGCAGCGTAGTTGCTCCGTCTGGAAACACCATATATTTT
CASSVVAPSGNTIYF
>NA|TRBV18|14|TRBJ1-2|NA
TGTGCCAGCTCACTCGACGAAAGGACCTATGGCTACACCTTC
CASSLDERTYGYTF
>NA|TRBV18|14|TRBJ1-5|NA
TGTGCCAGCTCTAACCTAGGGAGCGATCAGCCCCAGCATTTT
CASSNLGSDQPQHF
>NA|TRBV11-1|16|TRBJ1-1|TRBD1
TGTGCCAGCAGCGAATGGACAGGGGTGATGGACACTGAAGCTTTCTTT
CASSEWTGVMDTEAFF
>NA|TRBV27|12|TRBJ2-7|TRBD2
TGTGCCAGCAGTCCACGGGGGGACGAGCAGTACTTC
CASSPRGDEQYF
>NA|TRBV7-8|15|TRBJ2-5|TRBD2
TGTGCCAGCAGCTCTGAAGGGACTAGCGGCAGATCGCAGTACTTC
CASSSEGTSGRSQYF
>once|TRBV5-1|17|TRBJ2-1|TRBD1
TGCGCCAGCAGCTTGGGGACAGGTCGAAACTCCTACAATGAGCAGTTCTTC
CASSLGTGRNSYNEQFF
>NA|TRBV3-1/TRBV3-2|15|TRBJ2-2|NA
TGTGCCAGCAGCCCAGACAGCTCTTACACCGGGGAGCTGTTTTTT
CASSPDSSYTGELFF
>NA|TRBV4-1|14|TRBJ1-5|NA
TGCGCCAGCAGCCAAGTGGGCCGCAATCAGCCCCAGCATTTT
CASSQVGRNQPQHF
>few|TRBV2|13|TRBJ1-1|NA
TGTGCCAGCAGTGCAAATATGAACACTGAAGCTTTCTTT
CASSANMNTEAFF
>NA|TRBV9|15|TRBJ2-1|TRBD1
TGTGCCAGCAGCGTAGGGGACAGGGGGAGTAATGAGCAGTTCTTC
CASSVGDRGSNEQFF